This T cell receptor beta chain was captured by sequencing in a study of OX40 agonist ivuxolimab in advanced cancers. CDR1 WNHNN and CDR2 SYGVQD come from the germline V gene (reference sequence). Trimming cost V 6 bases and J 3 bases, with 15 bases left between them. CDR3 length equals 15 residues. Produced via immunoSEQ multiplex PCR; TCRdb's table is partial and in-frame only. The sample lists around 100,000 clones, 75% to 90% seen once, with 0.15% to 0.2% in the top ten. The specimen comprised CD4+ or CD8+ T cells sorted from blood, sampled in a trial of the OX40 agonist ivuxolimab. The chain employs TRBV10-1 and TRBJ2-1, with D possibly being TRBD1 (6 bases). The source of this sequence is an adult with an advanced solid tumor such as melanoma, head and neck, liver or kidney cancer. The CDR3 region is CASSSDRRDYNEQFF. CDR3 nucleotide sequence: TGCGCCAGCAGCTCCGACAGGAGAGACTACAATGAGCAGTTCTTC.